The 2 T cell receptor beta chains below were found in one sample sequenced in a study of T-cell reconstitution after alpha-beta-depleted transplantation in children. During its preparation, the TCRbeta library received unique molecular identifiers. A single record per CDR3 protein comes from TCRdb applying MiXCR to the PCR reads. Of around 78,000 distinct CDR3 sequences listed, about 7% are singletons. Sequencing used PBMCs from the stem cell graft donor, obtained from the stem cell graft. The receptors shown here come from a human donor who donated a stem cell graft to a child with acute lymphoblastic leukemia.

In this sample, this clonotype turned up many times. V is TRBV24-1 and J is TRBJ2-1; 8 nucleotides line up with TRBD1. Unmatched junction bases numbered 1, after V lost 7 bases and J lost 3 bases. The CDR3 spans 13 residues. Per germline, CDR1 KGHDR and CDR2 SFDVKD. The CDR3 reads CATRGQVYNEQFF. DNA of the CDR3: TGTGCCACCAGGGGACAGGTCTACAATGAGCAGTTCTTC.

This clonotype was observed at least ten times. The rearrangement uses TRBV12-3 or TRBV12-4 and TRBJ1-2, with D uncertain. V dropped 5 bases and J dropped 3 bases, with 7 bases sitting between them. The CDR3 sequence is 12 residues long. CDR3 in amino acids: CASSPGHYGYTF. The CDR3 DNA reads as TGTGCCAGCAGTCCCGGACACTATGGCTACACCTTC.